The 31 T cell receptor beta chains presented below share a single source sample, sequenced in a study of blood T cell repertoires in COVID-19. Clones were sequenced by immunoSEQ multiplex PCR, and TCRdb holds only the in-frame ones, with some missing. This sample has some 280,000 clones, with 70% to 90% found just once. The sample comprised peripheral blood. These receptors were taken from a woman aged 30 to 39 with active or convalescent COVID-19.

CDR3 residues: CASGITGLTEAFF. The CDR3 coding sequence is TGTGCTAGTGGAATAACAGGGCTGACTGAAGCTTTCTTT. The chain uses TRBV12-5 and TRBJ1-1; TRBD1 might be the D (6 bases). The CDR3 is 13 residues long. Trimming pared 6 bases from V and 5 bases from J, leaving 13 bases between. Germline CDR1 and CDR2: LGHNT and FRNRAP.

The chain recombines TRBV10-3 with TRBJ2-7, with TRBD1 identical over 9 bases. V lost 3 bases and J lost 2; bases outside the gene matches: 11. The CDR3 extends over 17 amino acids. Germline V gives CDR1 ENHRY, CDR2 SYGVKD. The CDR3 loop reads CAISDKGQGPIPYEQYF. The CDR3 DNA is TGTGCCATCAGTGATAAGGGACAGGGACCGATTCCCTACGAGCAGTACTTC.

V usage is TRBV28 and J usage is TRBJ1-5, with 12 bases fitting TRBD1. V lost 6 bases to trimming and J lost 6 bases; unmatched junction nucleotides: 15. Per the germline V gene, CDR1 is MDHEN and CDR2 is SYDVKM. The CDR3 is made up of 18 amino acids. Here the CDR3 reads CASRIGGTGGVKGQPQHF. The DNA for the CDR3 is TGTGCCAGCAGAATAGGGGGGACAGGGGGCGTAAAAGGTCAGCCCCAGCATTTT.

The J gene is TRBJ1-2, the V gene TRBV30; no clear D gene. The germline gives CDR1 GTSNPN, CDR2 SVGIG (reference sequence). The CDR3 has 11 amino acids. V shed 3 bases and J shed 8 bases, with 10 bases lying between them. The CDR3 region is CAWRPFEGYTF. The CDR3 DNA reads TGTGCCTGGAGGCCTTTTGAGGGCTACACCTTC.

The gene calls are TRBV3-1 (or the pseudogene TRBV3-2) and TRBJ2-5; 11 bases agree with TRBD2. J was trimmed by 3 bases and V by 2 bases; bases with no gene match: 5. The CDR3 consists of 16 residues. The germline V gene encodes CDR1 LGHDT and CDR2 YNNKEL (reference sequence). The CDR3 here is CASSQLLTSGKETQYF. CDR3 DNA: TGTGCCAGCAGCCAATTGTTGACTAGCGGGAAAGAGACCCAGTACTTC.

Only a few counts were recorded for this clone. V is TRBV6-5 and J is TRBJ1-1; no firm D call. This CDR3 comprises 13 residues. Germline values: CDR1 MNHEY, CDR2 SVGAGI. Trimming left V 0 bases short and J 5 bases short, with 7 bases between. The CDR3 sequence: CASSYSGETEAFF. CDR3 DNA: TGTGCCAGCAGTTACTCTGGAGAGACTGAAGCTTTCTTT.

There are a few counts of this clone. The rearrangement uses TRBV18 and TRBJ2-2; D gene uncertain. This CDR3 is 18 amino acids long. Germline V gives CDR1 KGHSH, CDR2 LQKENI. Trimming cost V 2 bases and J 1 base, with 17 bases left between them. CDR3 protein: CASSPKSTQRGNTGELFF. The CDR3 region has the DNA TGTGCCAGCTCACCAAAATCAACCCAGCGAGGGAACACCGGGGAGCTGTTTTTT.

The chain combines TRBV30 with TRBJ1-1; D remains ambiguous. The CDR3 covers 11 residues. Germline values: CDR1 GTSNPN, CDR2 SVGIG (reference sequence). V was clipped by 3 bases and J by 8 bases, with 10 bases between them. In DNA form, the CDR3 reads TGTGCCTGGAGCAATGGGCTAGAAGCTTTCTTT. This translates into CAWSNGLEAFF.

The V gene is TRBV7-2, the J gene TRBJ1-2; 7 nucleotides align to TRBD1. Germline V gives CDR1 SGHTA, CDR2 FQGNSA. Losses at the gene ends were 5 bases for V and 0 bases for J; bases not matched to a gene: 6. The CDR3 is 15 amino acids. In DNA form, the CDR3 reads TGTGCCAGCAGCCCCCGACAGGGAGCTAACTATGGCTACACCTTC. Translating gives CASSPRQGANYGYTF.

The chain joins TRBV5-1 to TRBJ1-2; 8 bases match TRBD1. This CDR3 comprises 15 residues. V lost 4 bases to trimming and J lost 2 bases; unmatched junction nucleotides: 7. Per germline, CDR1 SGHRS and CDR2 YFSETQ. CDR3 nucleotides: TGCGCCAGCAGCACCTCCGGGACAGGCAACTATGGCTACACCTTC. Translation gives CASSTSGTGNYGYTF.

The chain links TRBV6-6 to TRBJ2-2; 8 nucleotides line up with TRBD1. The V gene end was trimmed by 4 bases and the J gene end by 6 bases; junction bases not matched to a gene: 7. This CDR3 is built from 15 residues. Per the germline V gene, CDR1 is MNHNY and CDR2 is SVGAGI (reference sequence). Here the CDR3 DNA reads TGTGCCAGCAGTTCCCGACAGGGGAGCTCCGGGGAGCTGTTTTTT. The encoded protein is CASSSRQGSSGELFF.

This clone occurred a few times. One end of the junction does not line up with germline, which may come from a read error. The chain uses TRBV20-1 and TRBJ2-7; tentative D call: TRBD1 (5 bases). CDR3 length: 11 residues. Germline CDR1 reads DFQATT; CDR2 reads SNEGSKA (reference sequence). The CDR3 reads CSARDSYEQYF. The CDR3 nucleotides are TGCAGTGCTCGAGACAGCTACGAGCAGTACTTC.

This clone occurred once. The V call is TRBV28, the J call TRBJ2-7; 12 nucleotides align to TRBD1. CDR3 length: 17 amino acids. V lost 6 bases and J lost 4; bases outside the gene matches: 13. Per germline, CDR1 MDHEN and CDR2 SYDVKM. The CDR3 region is CASSLHLPGQGAYEQYF. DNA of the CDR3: TGTGCCAGCAGCCTCCATCTACCGGGACAGGGGGCGTACGAGCAGTACTTC.

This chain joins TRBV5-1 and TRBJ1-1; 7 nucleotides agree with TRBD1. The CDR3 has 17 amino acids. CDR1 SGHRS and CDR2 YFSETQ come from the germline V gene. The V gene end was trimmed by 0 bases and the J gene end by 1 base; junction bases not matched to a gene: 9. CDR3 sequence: CASSLGTGAPTNTEAFF. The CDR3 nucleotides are TGCGCCAGCAGCTTGGGGACAGGTGCCCCGACGAACACTGAAGCTTTCTTT.

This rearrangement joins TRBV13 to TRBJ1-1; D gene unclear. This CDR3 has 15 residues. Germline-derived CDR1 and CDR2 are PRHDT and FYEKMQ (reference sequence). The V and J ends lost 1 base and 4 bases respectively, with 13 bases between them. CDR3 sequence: CASSLARVRATEAFF. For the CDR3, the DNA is TGTGCCAGCAGCTTAGCGAGGGTGCGGGCCACTGAAGCTTTCTTT.

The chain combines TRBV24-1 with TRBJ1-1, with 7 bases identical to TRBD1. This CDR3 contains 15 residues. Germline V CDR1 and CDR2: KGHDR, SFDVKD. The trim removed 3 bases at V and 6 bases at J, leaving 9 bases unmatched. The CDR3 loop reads CATSDVGTAGAEAFF. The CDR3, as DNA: TGTGCCACCAGTGATGTGGGGACAGCCGGCGCTGAAGCTTTCTTT.

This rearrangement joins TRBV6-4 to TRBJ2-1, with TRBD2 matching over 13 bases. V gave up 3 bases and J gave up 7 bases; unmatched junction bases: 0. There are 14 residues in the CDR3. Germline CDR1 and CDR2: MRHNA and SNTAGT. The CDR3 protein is CASSEGLAGNEQFF. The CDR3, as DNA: TGTGCCAGCAGTGAGGGACTAGCGGGGAATGAGCAGTTCTTC.

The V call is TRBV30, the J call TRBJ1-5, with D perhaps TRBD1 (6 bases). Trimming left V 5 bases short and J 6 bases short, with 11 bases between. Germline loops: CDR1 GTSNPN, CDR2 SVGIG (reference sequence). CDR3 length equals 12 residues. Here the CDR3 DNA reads TGTGCCTGGGCAGGGGAGGGTCAGCCCCAGCATTTT. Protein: CAWAGEGQPQHF.

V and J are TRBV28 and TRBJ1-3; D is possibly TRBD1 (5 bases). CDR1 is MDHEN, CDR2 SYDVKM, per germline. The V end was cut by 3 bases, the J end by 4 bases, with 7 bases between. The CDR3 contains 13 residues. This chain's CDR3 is CASSFGGGNTIYF. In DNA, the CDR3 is TGTGCCAGCAGTTTCGGGGGAGGAAACACCATATATTTT.

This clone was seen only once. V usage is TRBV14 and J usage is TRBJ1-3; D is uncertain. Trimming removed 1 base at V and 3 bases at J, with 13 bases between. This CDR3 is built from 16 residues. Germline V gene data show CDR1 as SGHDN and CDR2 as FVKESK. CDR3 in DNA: TGTGCCAGCAGCCAAGTAACGGTCGCAGGTGGAAACACCATATATTTT. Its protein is CASSQVTVAGGNTIYF. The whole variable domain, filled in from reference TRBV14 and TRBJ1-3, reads EAGVTQFPSHSVIEKGQTVTLRCDPISGHDNLYWYRRVMGKEIKFLLHFVKESKQDESGMPNNRFLAERTGGTYSTLKVQPAELEDSGVYFCASSQVTVAGGNTIYFGEGSWLTVV.

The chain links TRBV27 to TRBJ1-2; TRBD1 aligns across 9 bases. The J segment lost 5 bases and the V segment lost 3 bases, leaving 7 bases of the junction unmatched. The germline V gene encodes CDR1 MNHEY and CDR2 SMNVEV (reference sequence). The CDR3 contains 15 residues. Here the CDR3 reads CASSFSPGTGYGYTF. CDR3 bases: TGTGCCAGCAGTTTCTCCCCCGGGACAGGGTATGGCTACACCTTC.

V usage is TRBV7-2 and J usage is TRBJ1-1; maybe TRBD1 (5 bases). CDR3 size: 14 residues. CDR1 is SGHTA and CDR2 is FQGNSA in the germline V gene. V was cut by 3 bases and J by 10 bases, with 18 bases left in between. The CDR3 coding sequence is TGTGCCAGCAGCTTCCCGGGGGGGTGGAGAGGAGCTTTCTTT. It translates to CASSFPGGWRGAFF.

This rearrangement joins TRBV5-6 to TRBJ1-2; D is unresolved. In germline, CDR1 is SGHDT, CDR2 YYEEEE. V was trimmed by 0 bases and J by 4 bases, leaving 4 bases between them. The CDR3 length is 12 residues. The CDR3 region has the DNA TGTGCCAGCAGCTTGGACACCTATGGCTACACCTTC. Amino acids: CASSLDTYGYTF.

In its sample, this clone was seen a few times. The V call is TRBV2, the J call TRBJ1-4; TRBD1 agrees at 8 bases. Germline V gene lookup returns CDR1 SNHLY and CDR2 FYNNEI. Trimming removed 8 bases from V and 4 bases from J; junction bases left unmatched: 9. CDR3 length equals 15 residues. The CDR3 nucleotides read TGTGCCAGCTGTGGATCGGGACAGGTTAATGAAAAACTGTTTTTT. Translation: CASCGSGQVNEKLFF.

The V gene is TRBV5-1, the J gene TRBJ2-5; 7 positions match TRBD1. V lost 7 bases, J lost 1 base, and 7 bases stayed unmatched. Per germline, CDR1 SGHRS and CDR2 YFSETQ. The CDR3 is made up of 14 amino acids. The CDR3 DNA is TGCGCCAGCTCTAAAAGGGGGCCCCAAGAGACCCAGTACTTC. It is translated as CASSKRGPQETQYF.

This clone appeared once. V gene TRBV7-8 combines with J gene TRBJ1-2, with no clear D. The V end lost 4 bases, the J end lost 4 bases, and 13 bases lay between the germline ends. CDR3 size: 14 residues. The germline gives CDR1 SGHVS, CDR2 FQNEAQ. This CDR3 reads CASSYPGVSYGYTF. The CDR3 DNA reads TGTGCCAGCAGCTATCCTGGAGTTTCCTATGGCTACACCTTC.

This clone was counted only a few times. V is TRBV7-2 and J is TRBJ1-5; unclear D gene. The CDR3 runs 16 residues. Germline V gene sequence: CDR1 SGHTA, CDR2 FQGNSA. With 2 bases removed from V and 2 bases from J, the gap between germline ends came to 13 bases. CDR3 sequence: CASSLKGTEGNQPQHF. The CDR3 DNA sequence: TGTGCCAGCAGCTTAAAAGGAACGGAGGGCAATCAGCCCCAGCATTTT.

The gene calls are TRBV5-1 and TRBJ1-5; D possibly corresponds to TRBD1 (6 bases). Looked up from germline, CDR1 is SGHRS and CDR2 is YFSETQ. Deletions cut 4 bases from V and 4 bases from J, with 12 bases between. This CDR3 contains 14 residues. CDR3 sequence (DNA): TGCGCCAGCAGCACAGGACAGATGAATCAGCCCCAGCATTTT. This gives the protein CASSTGQMNQPQHF.

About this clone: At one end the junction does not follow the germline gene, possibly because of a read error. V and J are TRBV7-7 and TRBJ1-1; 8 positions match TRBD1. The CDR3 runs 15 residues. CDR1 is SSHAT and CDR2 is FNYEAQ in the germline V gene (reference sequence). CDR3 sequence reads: CASSPGTGSNTEAFF. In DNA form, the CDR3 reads TGTGCTAGCAGCCCCGGGACAGGTTCGAACACTGAAGCTTTCTTT.

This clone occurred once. CDR3 protein: CASWTSAYEQYF. The CDR3 region has the DNA TGTGCCAGCTGGACATCAGCCTACGAGCAGTACTTC. This chain connects TRBV27 to TRBJ2-7; tentatively, D is TRBD1 (5 bases). CDR3 length equals 12 residues. Germline values: CDR1 MNHEY, CDR2 SMNVEV (reference sequence). Trimming cost V 8 bases and J 2 bases, with 10 bases left between them.

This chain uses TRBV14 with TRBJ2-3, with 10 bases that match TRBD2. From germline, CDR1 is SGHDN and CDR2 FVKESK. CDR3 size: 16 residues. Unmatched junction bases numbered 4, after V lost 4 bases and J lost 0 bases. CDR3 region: CASSPSGGSSTDTQYF. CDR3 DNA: TGTGCCAGCAGCCCTAGCGGGGGCTCTAGCACAGATACGCAGTATTTT.